This T cell receptor (beta chain) was recovered during a study of T-cell reconstitution after alpha-beta-depleted transplantation in children (dated by TCRdb to the mid-2010s). As for the study more broadly: The study quantitatively tracked T-cell immune reconstitution after TCRalphabeta/CD19-depleted allogeneic hematopoietic cell transplantation in children using TCR repertoire profiling. Study-wide findings and limitations: The apparently early recovery of alphabetaT-cell counts about two months after transplant reportedly depended on only several hundred rapidly expanded clones that came from non-depleted graft cells. Hyperexpanded clone frequencies declined over subsequent months; after one year, T-cell counts and TCRbeta diversity were mostly attributed to newly produced T cells. In some patients, high TCRbeta diversity at day 60 was attributed to recipient T cells and intrathymic progenitors that had survived conditioning.

A few counts support this clonotype. Which antigen it targets is not known. No base quality information exists; no much larger clone differs at one position. The treatment or condition label here, explained by the study, means: allogeneic hematopoietic cell transplantation with graft depleted of TCRalphabeta T cells and CD19 B cells. The transplant recipients were children given TCRalphabeta/CD19-depleted allogeneic hematopoietic cell grafts. From a lookup of the germline V gene, CDR1 and CDR2 are SGHRS and YFSETQ. The CDR3 runs 20 residues from the cysteine to the phenylalanine. Of the read, only the CDR3 DNA is kept; its 60 bases are in frame from base 1. Germline trimming amounts to 5 bases on V and 4 bases on J, with 21 as the count of junction bases outside the gene matches. The library was prepared using PCR. This sample was sequenced with an Illumina HiSeq 2500. To normalize quantification of the TCRbeta repertoire, the TCR libraries were built with molecular barcoding that relied on unique molecular identifiers. Clones were called with MiXCR by TCRdb after fastp trimmed the public reads at Q25, and only in-frame beta chains were retained. Each CDR3 protein gets just one entry, which takes the most common genes and DNA from the rows behind it. Within this sample are about 540,000 distinct CDR3 sequences, with 20% to 30% of them counted one time only. The top ten constitute about 35% of the sample.

The sequences come from PBMCs, collected before TCRalphabeta/CD19-depleted stem cell transplant. The source is a boy less than two years old with Wiskott-Aldrich syndrome, due to receive a stem cell transplant. Rearrangement joined TRBV5-1 to TRBJ2-1; TRBD2 agrees with 10 junctional bases. The sequenced DNA is TGCGCCAGCAGGTATTTAGGGGGGACATTTACTAGCGGGATGTACAATGAGCAGTTCTTC. The resulting protein is CASRYLGGTFTSGMYNEQFF.